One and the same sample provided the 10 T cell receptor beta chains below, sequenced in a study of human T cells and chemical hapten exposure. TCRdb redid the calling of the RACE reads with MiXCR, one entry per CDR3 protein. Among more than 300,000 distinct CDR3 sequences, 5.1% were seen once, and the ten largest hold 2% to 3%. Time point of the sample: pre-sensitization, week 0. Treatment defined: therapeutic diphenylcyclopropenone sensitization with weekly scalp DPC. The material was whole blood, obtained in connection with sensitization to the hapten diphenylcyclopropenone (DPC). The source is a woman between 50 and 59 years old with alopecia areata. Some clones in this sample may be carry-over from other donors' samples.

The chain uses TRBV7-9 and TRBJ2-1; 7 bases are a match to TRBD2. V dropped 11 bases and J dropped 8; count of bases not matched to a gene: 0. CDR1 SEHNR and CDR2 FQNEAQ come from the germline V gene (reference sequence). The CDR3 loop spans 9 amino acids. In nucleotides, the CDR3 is TGTGCCGGGGGGGATGAGCAGTTCTTC. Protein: CAGGDEQFF.

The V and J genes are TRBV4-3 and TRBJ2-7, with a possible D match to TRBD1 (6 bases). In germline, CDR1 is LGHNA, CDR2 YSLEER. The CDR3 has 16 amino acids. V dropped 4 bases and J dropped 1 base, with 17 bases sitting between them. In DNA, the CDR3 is TGCGCCAGCAGCCCGGCCCACAGGGTCTCTTCCTACGAGCAGTACTTC. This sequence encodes CASSPAHRVSSYEQYF.

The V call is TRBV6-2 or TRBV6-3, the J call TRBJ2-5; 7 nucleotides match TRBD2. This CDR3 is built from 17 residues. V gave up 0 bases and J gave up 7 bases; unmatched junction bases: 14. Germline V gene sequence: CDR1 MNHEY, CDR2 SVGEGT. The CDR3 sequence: CASSYSRGSLPSGTQYF. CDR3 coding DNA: TGTGCCAGCAGTTACTCACGCGGGAGCTTACCCTCAGGGACCCAGTACTTC.

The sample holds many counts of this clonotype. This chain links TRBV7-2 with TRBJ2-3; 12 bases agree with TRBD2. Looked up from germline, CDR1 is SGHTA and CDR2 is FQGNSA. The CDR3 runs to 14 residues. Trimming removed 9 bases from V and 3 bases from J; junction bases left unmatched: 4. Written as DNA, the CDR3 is TGTGCCAGATCCGGACTAGCGGGGACAGATACGCAGTATTTT. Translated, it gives CARSGLAGTDTQYF. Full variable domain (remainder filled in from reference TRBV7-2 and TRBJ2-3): GAGVSQSPSNKVTEKGKDVELRCDPISGHTALYWYRQSLGQGLEFLIYFQGNSAPDKSGLPSDRFSAERTGGSVSTLTIQRTQQEDSAVYLCARSGLAGTDTQYFGPGTRLTVL.

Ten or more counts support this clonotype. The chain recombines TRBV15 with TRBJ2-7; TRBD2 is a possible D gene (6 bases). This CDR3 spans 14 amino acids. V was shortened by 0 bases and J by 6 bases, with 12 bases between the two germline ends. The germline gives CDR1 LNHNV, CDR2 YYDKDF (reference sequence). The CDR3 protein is CATSRERDSGEQYF. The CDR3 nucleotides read TGTGCCACCAGCAGAGAAAGGGACTCCGGCGAGCAGTACTTC.

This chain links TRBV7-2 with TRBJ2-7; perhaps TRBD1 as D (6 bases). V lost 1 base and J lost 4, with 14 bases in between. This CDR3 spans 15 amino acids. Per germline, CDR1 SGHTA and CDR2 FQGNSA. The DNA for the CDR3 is TGTGCCAGCAGCTTAGTCGGGCAGGGGCCATACGAGCAGTACTTC. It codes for CASSLVGQGPYEQYF. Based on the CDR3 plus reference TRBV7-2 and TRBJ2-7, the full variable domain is GAGVSQSPSNKVTEKGKDVELRCDPISGHTALYWYRQSLGQGLEFLIYFQGNSAPDKSGLPSDRFSAERTGGSVSTLTIQRTQQEDSAVYLCASSLVGQGPYEQYFGPGTRLTVT.

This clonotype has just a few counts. The CDR3 loop is CAIGYSNQPQHF. CDR3 DNA sequence: TGTGCCATCGGTTATAGCAATCAGCCCCAGCATTTT. V gene TRBV10-3 combines with J gene TRBJ1-5; no firm D call. Germline CDR1 is ENHRY and CDR2 is SYGVKD. V gave up 8 bases and J gave up 0 bases, with 5 bases separating them. The length of the CDR3 is 12 residues.

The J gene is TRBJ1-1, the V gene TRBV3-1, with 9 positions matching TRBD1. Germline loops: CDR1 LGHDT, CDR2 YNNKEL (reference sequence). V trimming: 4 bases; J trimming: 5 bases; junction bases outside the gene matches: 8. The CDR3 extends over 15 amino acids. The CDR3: CASSPSGTGWTEAFF. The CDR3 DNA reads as TGTGCCAGCAGCCCCTCCGGGACAGGGTGGACTGAAGCTTTCTTT.

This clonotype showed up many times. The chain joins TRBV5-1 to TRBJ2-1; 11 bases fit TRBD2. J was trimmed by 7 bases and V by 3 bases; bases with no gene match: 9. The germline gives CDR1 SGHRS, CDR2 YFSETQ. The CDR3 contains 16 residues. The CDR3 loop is CASSYATSGGKNEQFF. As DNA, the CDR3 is TGCGCCAGCAGCTACGCCACTAGCGGGGGAAAGAATGAGCAGTTCTTC.

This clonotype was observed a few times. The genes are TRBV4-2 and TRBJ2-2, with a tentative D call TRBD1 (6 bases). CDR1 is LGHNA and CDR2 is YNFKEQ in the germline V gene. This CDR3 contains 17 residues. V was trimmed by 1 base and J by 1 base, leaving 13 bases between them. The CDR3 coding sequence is TGTGCCAGCAGCCAAGGGATCCCGGGACAGAACACCGGGGAGCTGTTTTTT. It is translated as CASSQGIPGQNTGELFF.